This T cell receptor beta chain was documented in a study of OX40 agonist ivuxolimab in advanced cancers. Study details: Patients were roughly 83% male with ages roughly 23 to 79, mean approximately 58.

Overall study results and limits: Researchers did not determine the expanded peripheral T cells' antigen specificity. Relative to CD4+, CD8+ T cells held more expanded clones on average.

Germline V CDR1 and CDR2: SGHRS, YFSETQ. Trimming removed 0 bases from V and 1 base from J, with 4 bases in between. This CDR3 region has 13 residues. On this clone: Its matching antigen is unknown.

The protocol was immunoSEQ multiplex PCR, while the TCRdb copy is restricted to in-frame clones and leaves out a portion. Here the sample spans 20,000 to 30,000 clones, roughly 85% being singletons. The genes are TRBV5-1 and TRBJ1-1, with D hard to call. The clonotype was recovered from an adult with an advanced solid tumor such as melanoma, head and neck, liver or kidney cancer. The sample here was CD4+ or CD8+ T cells sorted from blood, taken in a trial of the OX40 agonist ivuxolimab. In DNA, the CDR3 is TGCGCCAGCAGCTTGGATCAGAACACTGAAGCTTTCTTT. This encodes CASSLDQNTEAFF.